Each of the 25 T cell receptor beta chains below was sequenced from the same sample in a study of blood T cells in healthy people across ages. For the second PCR, which ran for about 7 to 12 cycles, a sample-barcoded 5' primer and a J-beta primer mix were used. TCRdb analysed the 5' RACE reads with MiXCR anew, one entry per CDR3 protein. This sample carries about 570,000 distinct CDR3 sequences, about 26% of them seen once, and the ten largest clones take over 3.5%. This sample also belongs to another study, concerning T cells of mothers and their children.

Material: blood. The receptors were gathered from a boy under 10 years old in good health.

In its sample, this clonotype was seen a few times. This chain links TRBV12-3 or TRBV12-4 with TRBJ2-5, with 8 nucleotides matching TRBD1. The assigned J gene may be wrong: the sequence end matches TRBJ2-7 better. The CDR3 is 13 amino acids. The CDR3 region is CASSLDRDHEQYF. The DNA for the CDR3 is TGTGCCAGCAGTTTGGACAGGGACCACGAGCAGTACTTC.

V is TRBV27 and J is TRBJ1-2, with a weak D call TRBD1 (6 bases). Germline CDR1 is MNHEY and CDR2 is SMNVEV (reference sequence). Trimming removed 8 bases from V and 8 bases from J, with 18 bases in between. This CDR3 has 13 residues. CDR3 sequence reads: CASCLVRGWGYTF. The CDR3 bases are TGTGCCAGCTGTCTGGTCAGGGGTTGGGGCTACACCTTC.

This clonotype has more than one count but fewer than ten. This rearrangement joins TRBV5-1 to TRBJ2-3; D is unresolved. Germline CDR1 and CDR2: SGHRS and YFSETQ. Deletions cut 5 bases from V and 2 bases from J, with 15 bases between. The CDR3 has 15 amino acids. The CDR3 loop is CASSQSPATTDTQYF. For the CDR3, the DNA is TGCGCCAGCAGTCAGAGTCCGGCGACCACAGATACGCAGTATTTT.

This clonotype has a handful of counts. V gene TRBV3-1 combines with J gene TRBJ1-2; unclear D gene. Germline CDR1 LGHDT, CDR2 YNNKEL (reference sequence). The CDR3 is 13 residues long. Trimming removed 1 base at V and 2 bases at J, with 5 bases between. CDR3 protein: CASSQGYNYGYTF. The CDR3 DNA follows: TGTGCCAGCAGCCAAGGGTACAACTATGGCTACACCTTC. Full variable domain (missing parts from reference TRBV3-1 and TRBJ1-2): DTAVSQTPKYLVTQMGNDKSIKCEQNLGHDTMYWYKQDSKKFLKIMFSYNNKELIINETVPNRFSPKSPDKAHLNLHINSLELGDSAVYFCASSQGYNYGYTFGSGTRLTVV.

V and J are TRBV18 and TRBJ2-1, with 14 bases that match TRBD2. V shed 3 bases, J shed 6 bases, and the junction held 4 bases outside the gene matches. Germline assignment: CDR1 KGHSH and CDR2 LQKENI. CDR3 length: 16 residues. In DNA form, the CDR3 reads TGTGCCAGCTCACCGGGACTAGCGGGGGCCACCAATGAGCAGTTCTTC. Translated: CASSPGLAGATNEQFF.

A few counts support this clonotype. The V gene is TRBV6-4, the J gene TRBJ2-1; D uncertain. Germline loops: CDR1 MRHNA, CDR2 SNTAGT. The CDR3 contains 14 residues. V was cut by 3 bases and J by 9 bases, with 15 bases left in between. In DNA form, the CDR3 reads TGTGCCAGCAGTGAGAATTTTCCGAGGAGTGAGCAGTTCTTC. Translation gives CASSENFPRSEQFF.

This clonotype was picked up a small number of times. V usage is TRBV30 and J usage is TRBJ1-3; 9 bases fit TRBD1. Germline V gives CDR1 GTSNPN, CDR2 SVGIG (reference sequence). V lost 2 bases to trimming and J lost 4 bases; unmatched junction nucleotides: 12. The CDR3 has 17 residues. The CDR3 nucleotides are TGTGCCTGGAGTCGGCTTGGTGGGACAGGGAAAGGAAACACCATATATTTT. It translates to CAWSRLGGTGKGNTIYF.

The rearrangement joins TRBV20-1 to TRBJ1-1; 9 positions match TRBD1. The germline gives CDR1 DFQATT, CDR2 SNEGSKA (reference sequence). The CDR3 is 15 amino acids. The ends lost 2 bases at V and 1 base at J; junction bases unmatched: 5. Here the CDR3 DNA reads TGCAGTGCTAGAACACAGGGGGCTTGGAACACTGAAGCTTTCTTT. Translated, it gives CSARTQGAWNTEAFF.

The rearrangement joins TRBV11-2 to TRBJ1-2; 7 bases fit TRBD1. CDR1 is SGHAT and CDR2 is FQNNGV in the germline V gene. The CDR3 runs to 14 residues. The trim removed 5 bases at V and 2 bases at J, leaving 5 bases unmatched. CDR3 coding DNA: TGTGCCAGCAGCGTAGGGACAGCAAACTATGGCTACACCTTC. Amino acid sequence: CASSVGTANYGYTF.

The chain recombines TRBV15 with TRBJ2-5, with D possibly TRBD1 on 6 matching bases. The CDR3 is 14 residues long. CDR1 LNHNV and CDR2 YYDKDF come from the germline V gene (reference sequence). The V end was cut by 1 base, the J end by 9 bases, with 15 bases between. The CDR3 spells CATSRVSREGAQYF. CDR3 DNA sequence: TGTGCCACCAGCAGAGTTTCCCGTGAGGGGGCCCAGTACTTC.

Only one count was recorded for this clonotype. The chain couples TRBV11-2 to TRBJ2-5; possibly TRBD2 for D (6 bases). V was shortened by 1 base and J by 4 bases, with 13 bases between the two germline ends. In germline, CDR1 is SGHAT, CDR2 FQNNGV. This CDR3 contains 15 residues. CDR3 nucleotides: TGTGCCAGCAGCTTAGGCCTACTAGCCCCAGAGACCCAGTACTTC. Translating it yields CASSLGLLAPETQYF. Combining the CDR3 with reference TRBV11-2 and TRBJ2-5 gives the whole variable domain EAGVAQSPRYKIIEKRQSVAFWCNPISGHATLYWYQQILGQGPKLLIQFQNNGVVDDSQLPKDRFSAERLKGVDSTLKIQPAKLEDSAVYLCASSLGLLAPETQYFGPGTRLLVL.

The chain uses TRBV18 and TRBJ1-1; no definite D call. Germline CDR1 and CDR2: KGHSH and LQKENI. Trimming stripped 3 bases from V and 7 bases from J, with 9 bases between. This CDR3 has 12 residues. CDR3 coding DNA: TGTGCCAGCTCACCGAATAACCTTGAAGCTTTCTTT. Translation: CASSPNNLEAFF. The complete variable domain, with remaining parts taken from reference TRBV18 and TRBJ1-1, reads NAGVMQNPRHLVRRRGQEARLRCSPMKGHSHVYWYRQLPEEGLKFMVYLQKENIIDESGMPKERFSAEFPKEGPSILRIQQVVRGDSAAYFCASSPNNLEAFFGQGTRLTVV.

The rearrangement links TRBV3-1 to TRBJ2-5; D is possibly TRBD2 (6 bases). This CDR3 has 13 amino acids. V dropped 8 bases and J dropped 5 bases, with 15 bases sitting between them. Germline values: CDR1 LGHDT, CDR2 YNNKEL (reference sequence). The CDR3 DNA reads as TGTGCCAGCGGAGGAGCGGGTTGGGAGACCCAGTACTTC. This codes for CASGGAGWETQYF.

Comments on this clonotype: Relative to the germline gene, one junction end is altered; a read error may explain this. The rearrangement uses TRBV30 and TRBJ1-4, with D possibly TRBD1 on 6 matching bases. This CDR3 spans 12 amino acids. Germline V CDR1 and CDR2: GTSNPN, SVGIG (reference sequence). The chain's CDR3 is CAWRRQDRKLFF. The CDR3, as DNA: TGTGCCTGGCGTCGACAGGACCGAAAACTCTTTTTT.

This clonotype was observed a handful of times. The chain recombines TRBV6-2 or TRBV6-3 with TRBJ1-5, with 8 bases matching TRBD1. The V gene end was trimmed by 3 bases and the J gene end by 4 bases; junction bases not matched to a gene: 2. The CDR3 has 14 amino acids. CDR1 and CDR2 (germline): MNHEY, SVGEGT. The CDR3 reads CASSYRTGNQPQHF. The CDR3 region has the DNA TGTGCCAGCAGTTATAGGACAGGGAATCAGCCCCAGCATTTT.

This clonotype was counted only a few times. The V gene is TRBV12-3 or TRBV12-4, the J gene TRBJ2-5; D call uncertain. The CDR3 contains 13 residues. Between the trimmed V and J ends, which lost 6 bases and 5 bases, there was a span of 13 bases. The CDR3 bases are TGTGCCAGCAGCACCCGACTGGGGGAGACCCAGTACTTC. Translation: CASSTRLGETQYF.

V gene TRBV20-1 combines with J gene TRBJ2-5; a possible D gene is TRBD2 (5 bases). The CDR3 covers 15 residues. The germline V and J ends were trimmed by 6 bases and 0 bases, with 17 bases remaining between them. CDR1 and CDR2 from the germline V gene are DFQATT and SNEGSKA (reference sequence). Here the CDR3 reads CSASRRARYQETQYF. The CDR3 bases are TGCAGTGCGAGTCGGCGGGCCCGGTACCAAGAGACCCAGTACTTC.

The rearrangement links TRBV4-2 to TRBJ2-1; 9 nucleotides align to TRBD2. Germline CDR1 reads LGHNA; CDR2 reads YNFKEQ. The CDR3 is 22 residues long. The ends lost 4 bases at V and 0 bases at J; junction bases unmatched: 22. The CDR3 nucleotides are TGTGCCAGCAGCCTCCCCTCACCCGGACTAGCGCCGAAAGGGAGCTCCTACAATGAGCAGTTCTTC. Its translation: CASSLPSPGLAPKGSSYNEQFF.

The genes are TRBV20-1 and TRBJ2-7; tentatively, D is TRBD2 (6 bases). The CDR3 contains 14 residues. Per the germline V gene, CDR1 is DFQATT and CDR2 is SNEGSKA (reference sequence). The V end was cut by 6 bases, the J end by 3 bases, with 18 bases between. The CDR3, as DNA: TGCAGTGCCTCTCCACGGGGGACCTTCTACGAGCAGTACTTC. This encodes CSASPRGTFYEQYF.

The table lists this clonotype with a few counts. The rearrangement uses TRBV27 and TRBJ1-1; 8 nucleotides match TRBD1. The V and J ends lost 5 bases and 4 bases, in that order; junction bases with no gene match: 6. This CDR3 contains 14 residues. Per the germline V gene, CDR1 is MNHEY and CDR2 is SMNVEV (reference sequence). This CDR3 reads CASSADREITEAFF. The CDR3 DNA is TGTGCCAGCAGTGCGGACAGGGAAATCACTGAAGCTTTCTTT.

Note on this clonotype: An end of the junction does not agree with germline; a read error may underlie this. The chain recombines TRBV10-3 with TRBJ2-5; D is possibly TRBD1 (5 bases). TRBJ2-7 explains the end of the DNA better; the J call may be wrong. The CDR3 contains 16 residues. Looked up from germline, CDR1 is ENHRY and CDR2 is SYGVKD. CDR3 bases: TGTGCTATCAGTGAGTCGAAAGGCCGGACATTTTACGAGCAGTACTTC. This gives the protein CAISESKGRTFYEQYF.

This clonotype was seen a handful of times. V usage is TRBV3-1 and J usage is TRBJ2-5; D possibly corresponds to TRBD2 (6 bases). V lost 8 bases and J lost 4, with 20 bases in between. Looked up from germline, CDR1 is LGHDT and CDR2 is YNNKEL (reference sequence). The CDR3 covers 15 residues. The CDR3 loop reads CASGRRGGEVETQYF. For the CDR3, the DNA is TGTGCCAGCGGGCGGCGGGGTGGAGAGGTAGAGACCCAGTACTTC.

This clonotype was seen more than once but under ten times. The chain employs TRBV4-2 and TRBJ2-5; 7 bases map to TRBD1. The J call may be wrong; the DNA end is better matched by TRBJ2-1. Germline loops: CDR1 LGHNA, CDR2 YNFKEQ. The CDR3 is 12 residues long. The CDR3 region has the DNA TGTGCCAGCAGCCCGACAGGGCGTGAGCAGTTCTTC. It translates to CASSPTGREQFF.

This clonotype was seen just once. An end of the junction does not agree with germline; a read error may underlie this. The chain recombines TRBV4-1 with TRBJ2-5, with 9 bases lining up with TRBD1. This CDR3 is 15 amino acids long. Germline V CDR1 and CDR2: MGHRA, YSYEKL. CDR3 in amino acids: CASSQRDRGAYEQCF. CDR3 nucleotides: TGCGCCAGCAGCCAACGCGACAGGGGGGCTTACGAGCAGTGCTTC.

This clonotype was seen more than once but under ten times. V is TRBV29-1 and J is TRBJ1-1, with D possibly matching TRBD1 (6 bases). This CDR3 region has 11 residues. Trimming pared 6 bases from V and 8 bases from J, leaving 13 bases between. Germline CDR1 reads SQVTM; CDR2 reads ANQGSEA. The CDR3, as DNA: TGCAGCGTCTCGACAGGTATCGAAGCTTTCTTT. This sequence encodes CSVSTGIEAFF.